The source of this TCR beta chain is a study of blood T cell repertoires in COVID-19. Deletions cut 0 bases from V and 8 bases from J, with 10 bases between. Per germline, CDR1 MNHNS and CDR2 SASEGT. This CDR3 has 13 amino acids. Libraries were prepared by immunoSEQ multiplex PCR; TCRdb keeps only in-frame clonotypes and omits some of them. The sample lists about 300,000 clones, about nine tenths seen once, with less than 4.5% in the top ten. This clone was recorded a few times. The sample consisted of PBMCs or T cells enriched from blood (not recorded which). The receptor's source is a man under 40 who had recovered from COVID-19. The rearrangement uses TRBV6-1 and TRBJ1-1; the D is unclear. The CDR3, as DNA: TGTGCCAGCAGTGAAGCAAGCCCGTGGGAAGCTTTCTTT. Amino acids: CASSEASPWEAFF.